Shown below are 17 T cell receptor beta chains from a single sample sequenced in a study of OX40 agonist ivuxolimab in advanced cancers. The assay was immunoSEQ multiplex PCR, and TCRdb's table has in-frame clones only and misses some. The repertoire holds tens of thousands of clones, with around four fifths as singletons. This specimen was CD4+ or CD8+ T cells sorted from blood, taken in a trial of the OX40 agonist ivuxolimab. These receptors were obtained from an adult with an advanced solid tumor such as melanoma, head and neck, liver or kidney cancer.

V usage is TRBV9 and J usage is TRBJ2-3; D remains unclear. Germline-derived CDR1 and CDR2 are SGDLS and YYNGEE. V was trimmed by 1 base and J by 0 bases, leaving 12 bases between them. The CDR3 contains 16 residues. CDR3 sequence: CASSVILESSTDTQYF. For the CDR3, the DNA is TGTGCCAGCAGCGTAATCCTAGAGTCAAGCACAGATACGCAGTATTTT.

This chain uses TRBV2 with TRBJ2-4; no definite D call. The germline V gene encodes CDR1 SNHLY and CDR2 FYNNEI. The CDR3 runs to 16 residues. V was cut by 1 base and J by 0 bases, with 10 bases left in between. The CDR3 region has the DNA TGTGCCAGCAGTGAAGGGCACCTATTAGCCAAAAACATTCAGTACTTC. Its translation: CASSEGHLLAKNIQYF.

The V and J genes are TRBV9 and TRBJ2-3, with 8 bases that match TRBD1. After removal of 2 bases from V and 4 bases from J, the junction contained 6 bases not matched to a gene. CDR1 SGDLS and CDR2 YYNGEE come from the germline V gene. The CDR3 sequence is 15 residues long. CDR3 DNA sequence: TGTGCCAGCAGCGTCGCAGGGGGCAGGGCAGATACGCAGTATTTT. It encodes CASSVAGGRADTQYF.

V is TRBV5-1 and J is TRBJ2-3; the D is unclear. The CDR3 is 15 amino acids. Germline lookup yields CDR1 SGHRS and CDR2 YFSETQ. Deletions cut 7 bases from V and 3 bases from J, with 18 bases between. The CDR3 nucleotides are TGCGCCAGCTCCTTAGCTGGCCTAACAACAGATACGCAGTATTTT. Protein: CASSLAGLTTDTQYF.

This clone appeared once. Only one base separates this from a far larger clonotype, so it likely reflects a read error. V usage is TRBV5-4 and J usage is TRBJ2-2; the match to TRBD1 covers 9 bases. CDR3 length equals 15 residues. CDR1 is SGHNT, CDR2 YYREEE, per germline (reference sequence). The ends lost 4 bases at V and 1 base at J; junction bases unmatched: 2. CDR3: CASSTTGGNTGELFF. The CDR3 DNA reads TGTGCCAGCAGCACGACAGGGGGGAACACCGGGGAGCTGTTTTTT.

This clone ranks as large. This chain links TRBV10-3 with TRBJ1-5, with a possible D match to TRBD1 (5 bases). The CDR3 has 15 residues. Germline CDR1 ENHRY, CDR2 SYGVKD. The V and J ends lost 8 bases and 0 bases respectively, with 14 bases between them. The CDR3 reads CAIGIGEYSNQPQHF. The CDR3 DNA reads TGTGCCATCGGAATAGGGGAGTATAGCAATCAGCCCCAGCATTTT.

The V and J genes are TRBV7-9 and TRBJ2-6, with D uncertain. V was cut by 3 bases and J by 0 bases, with 9 bases left in between. The CDR3 has 16 amino acids. Germline CDR1 SEHNR, CDR2 FQNEAQ (reference sequence). This CDR3 reads CASSFLRGSGANVLTF. For the CDR3, the DNA is TGTGCCAGCAGCTTCCTACGCGGCTCTGGGGCCAACGTCCTGACTTTC.

This clone showed up just a few times. Germline and junction disagree at one end, which may indicate a read error. V usage is TRBV7-7 and J usage is TRBJ2-1; the D gene is possibly TRBD2 (7 bases). The CDR3 is made up of 15 amino acids. Germline V gene data show CDR1 as SSHAT and CDR2 as FNYEAQ (reference sequence). CDR3 in amino acids: CASSLSGGLGNEQFF. CDR3 bases: TGTGCTAGCAGCTTATCGGGGGGCTTAGGGAATGAGCAGTTCTTC.

This clone has just one count. This chain joins TRBV7-9 and TRBJ2-5; tentative D call: TRBD1 (5 bases). The CDR3 totals 15 residues. Germline loops: CDR1 SEHNR, CDR2 FQNEAQ (reference sequence). Trimming shortened V by 5 bases and J by 2 bases, and 15 bases separated the two germline ends. The CDR3 region has the DNA TGTGCCAGCAGCCTCCCGTCAGGGTATCAAGAGACCCAGTACTTC. This codes for CASSLPSGYQETQYF.

The chain couples TRBV4-2 to TRBJ1-5; the D gene is possibly TRBD1 (5 bases). Germline CDR1 reads LGHNA; CDR2 reads YNFKEQ. The CDR3 totals 15 residues. V was trimmed by 0 bases and J by 6 bases, leaving 12 bases between them. The CDR3 sequence: CASSQDREGSQPQHF. CDR3 DNA: TGTGCCAGCAGCCAAGACAGGGAGGGTAGTCAGCCCCAGCATTTT.

This clone was observed a single time. The CDR3 coding sequence is TGCGCCAGCAGTATTTGCGAGCAGTACTTC. This encodes CASSICEQYF. The V gene is TRBV4-3, the J gene TRBJ2-7; D gene uncertain. The CDR3 spans 10 residues. V was clipped by 6 bases and J by 6 bases, with 6 bases between them. Looked up from germline, CDR1 is LGHNA and CDR2 is YSLEER.

The chain is built from TRBV6-5 and TRBJ2-1, with TRBD2 matching over 8 bases. J gave up 4 bases and V 2 bases, and 4 bases lay outside the gene matches. The germline V gene encodes CDR1 MNHEY and CDR2 SVGAGI. The CDR3 spans 15 residues. The DNA of the CDR3 is TGTGCCAGCAGTTACGGAGCGGGAGTGTACAATGAGCAGTTCTTC. Residues: CASSYGAGVYNEQFF.

The CDR3 sequence is CASSKGEREQYV. In DNA form, the CDR3 reads TGTGCCAGCAGCAAAGGGGAGAGAGAGCAGTACGTC. This chain links TRBV21-1 with TRBJ2-7; the table's D call, TRBD2, has no DNA check behind it. TRBV21-1 corresponds to a pseudogene. The CDR3 spans 12 residues.

This clone occurred once. This sequence joins TRBV28 and TRBJ1-2; 12 bases align to TRBD1. The V gene end was trimmed by 5 bases and the J gene end by 7 bases; junction bases not matched to a gene: 2. Germline CDR1 MDHEN, CDR2 SYDVKM. This CDR3 region has 13 residues. The chain's CDR3 is CASSEGQGAGYTF. The CDR3 DNA reads as TGTGCCAGCAGTGAGGGACAGGGGGCTGGCTACACCTTC.

The rearrangement uses TRBV11-2 and TRBJ2-7, with D perhaps TRBD2 (5 bases). V gave up 4 bases and J gave up 0 bases, with 10 bases separating them. Germline V gene sequence: CDR1 SGHAT, CDR2 FQNNGV. The length of the CDR3 is 14 residues. The DNA for the CDR3 is TGTGCCAGCAGCTCAGCCGGACTCTCCTACGAGCAGTACTTC. It specifies CASSSAGLSYEQYF.

The chain uses TRBV29-1 and TRBJ1-2; D is unresolved. The V gene lost 0 bases and the J gene lost 0 bases, with 8 bases spanning the gap. CDR3 length equals 14 residues. The germline CDR1 and CDR2 sequences are SQVTM and ANQGSEA. Here the CDR3 DNA reads TGCAGCGTTGAAGATCGAGTAGCTAACTATGGCTACACCTTC. Its translation is CSVEDRVANYGYTF.

The chain recombines TRBV19 with TRBJ1-4; tentative D call: TRBD1 (6 bases). V lost 5 bases to trimming and J lost 8 bases, with 18 bases between them. This CDR3 has 15 amino acids. Germline V lookup: CDR1 LNHDA, CDR2 SQIVND (reference sequence). CDR3 in amino acids: CASSRPVQGGEKLFF. For the CDR3, the DNA is TGTGCCAGTAGTCGACCCGTACAGGGTGGGGAAAAACTGTTTTTT.